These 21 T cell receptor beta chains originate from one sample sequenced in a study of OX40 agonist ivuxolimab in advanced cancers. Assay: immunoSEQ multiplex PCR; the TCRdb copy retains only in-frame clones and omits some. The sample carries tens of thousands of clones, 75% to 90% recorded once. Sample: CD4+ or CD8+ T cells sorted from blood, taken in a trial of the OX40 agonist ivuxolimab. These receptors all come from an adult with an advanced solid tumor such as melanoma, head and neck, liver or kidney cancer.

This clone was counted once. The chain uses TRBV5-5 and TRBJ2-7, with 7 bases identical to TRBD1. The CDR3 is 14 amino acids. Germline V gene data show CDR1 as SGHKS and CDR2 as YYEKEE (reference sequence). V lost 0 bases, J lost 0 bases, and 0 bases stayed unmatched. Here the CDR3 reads CASSLDRGSYEQYF. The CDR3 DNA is TGTGCCAGCAGCTTGGACAGGGGCTCCTACGAGCAGTACTTC.

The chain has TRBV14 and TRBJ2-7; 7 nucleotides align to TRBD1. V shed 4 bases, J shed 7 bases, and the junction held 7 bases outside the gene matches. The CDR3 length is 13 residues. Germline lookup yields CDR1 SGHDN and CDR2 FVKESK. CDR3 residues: CASSPGTVKEQYF. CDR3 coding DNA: TGTGCCAGCAGCCCCGGGACAGTTAAAGAGCAGTACTTC.

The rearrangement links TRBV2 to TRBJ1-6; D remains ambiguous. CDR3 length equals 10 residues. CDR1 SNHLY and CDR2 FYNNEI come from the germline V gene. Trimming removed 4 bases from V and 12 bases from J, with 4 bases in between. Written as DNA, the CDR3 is TGTGCCAGCAGTGGGATACCCCTCCACTTT. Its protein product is CASSGIPLHF.

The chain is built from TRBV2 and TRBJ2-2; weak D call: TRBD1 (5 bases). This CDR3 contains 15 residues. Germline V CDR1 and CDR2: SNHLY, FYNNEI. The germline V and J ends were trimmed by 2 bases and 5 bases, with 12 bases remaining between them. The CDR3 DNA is TGTGCCAGCAGTGAAATCGGACAACCGACCGGGGAGCTGTTTTTT. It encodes CASSEIGQPTGELFF.

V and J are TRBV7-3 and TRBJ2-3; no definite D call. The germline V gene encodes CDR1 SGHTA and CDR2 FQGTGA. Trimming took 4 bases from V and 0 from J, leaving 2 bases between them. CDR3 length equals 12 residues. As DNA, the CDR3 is TGTGCCAGCAGCTCCAGCACAGATACGCAGTATTTT. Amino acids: CASSSSTDTQYF.

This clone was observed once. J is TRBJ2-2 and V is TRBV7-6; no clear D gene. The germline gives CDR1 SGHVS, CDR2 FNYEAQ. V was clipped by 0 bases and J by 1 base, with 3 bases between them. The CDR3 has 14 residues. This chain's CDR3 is CASSLAGNTGELFF. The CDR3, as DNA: TGTGCCAGCAGCTTAGCAGGGAACACCGGGGAGCTGTTTTTT.

CDR3 DNA sequence: TGTGCCAGCAGCTTAACGACGTCCAATGAGCAGTTCTTC. It specifies CASSLTTSNEQFF. V and J are TRBV7-2 and TRBJ2-1; no firm D call. The germline gives CDR1 SGHTA, CDR2 FQGNSA. Trimming took 2 bases from V and 6 from J, leaving 8 bases between them. This CDR3 spans 13 amino acids.

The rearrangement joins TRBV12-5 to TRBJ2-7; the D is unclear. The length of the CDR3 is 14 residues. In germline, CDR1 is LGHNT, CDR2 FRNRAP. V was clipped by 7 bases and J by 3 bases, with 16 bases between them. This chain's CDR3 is CASVPGLGNYEQYF. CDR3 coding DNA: TGTGCTAGTGTTCCAGGCCTAGGCAACTACGAGCAGTACTTC.

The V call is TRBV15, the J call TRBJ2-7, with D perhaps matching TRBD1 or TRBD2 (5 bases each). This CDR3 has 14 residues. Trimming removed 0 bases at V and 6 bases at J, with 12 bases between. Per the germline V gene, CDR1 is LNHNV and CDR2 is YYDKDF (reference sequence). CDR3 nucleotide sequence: TGTGCCACCAGCAGAGATCGGCAGGGACGCGAGCAGTACTTC. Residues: CATSRDRQGREQYF.

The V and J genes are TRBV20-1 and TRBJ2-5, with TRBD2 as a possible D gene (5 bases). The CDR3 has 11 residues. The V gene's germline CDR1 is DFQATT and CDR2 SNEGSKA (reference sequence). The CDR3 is CRLSGQETQYF. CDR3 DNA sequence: TGCAGATTGAGCGGCCAAGAGACCCAGTACTTC.

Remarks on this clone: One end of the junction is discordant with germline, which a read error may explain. The CDR3: CASSLGGRGQETQYF. DNA for the CDR3: TGTGCTAGCAGCTTAGGCGGGAGGGGACAAGAGACCCAGTACTTC. This chain uses TRBV7-7 with TRBJ2-5; 9 nucleotides line up with TRBD2. The CDR3 has 15 residues. The germline V gene encodes CDR1 SSHAT and CDR2 FNYEAQ (reference sequence).

DNA of the CDR3: TGTGCCAGTAGTTTGGGCTCCTCCTACAATGAGCAGTTCTTC. Protein product: CASSLGSSYNEQFF. This rearrangement joins TRBV19 to TRBJ2-1; D remains ambiguous. Trimming removed 5 bases at V and 0 bases at J, with 8 bases between. Germline V gene sequence: CDR1 LNHDA, CDR2 SQIVND (reference sequence). The CDR3 is 14 residues long.

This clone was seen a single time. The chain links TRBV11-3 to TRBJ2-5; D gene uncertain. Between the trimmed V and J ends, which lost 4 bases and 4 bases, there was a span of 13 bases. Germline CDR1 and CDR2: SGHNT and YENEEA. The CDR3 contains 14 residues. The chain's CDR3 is CASSSRRQLETQYF. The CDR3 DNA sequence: TGTGCCAGCAGCTCTCGCAGGCAGTTAGAGACCCAGTACTTC.

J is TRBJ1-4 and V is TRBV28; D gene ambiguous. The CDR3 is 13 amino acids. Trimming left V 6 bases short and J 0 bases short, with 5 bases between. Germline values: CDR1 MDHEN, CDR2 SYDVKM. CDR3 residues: CASRRATNEKLFF. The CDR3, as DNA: TGTGCCAGCAGGAGGGCAACTAATGAAAAACTGTTTTTT.

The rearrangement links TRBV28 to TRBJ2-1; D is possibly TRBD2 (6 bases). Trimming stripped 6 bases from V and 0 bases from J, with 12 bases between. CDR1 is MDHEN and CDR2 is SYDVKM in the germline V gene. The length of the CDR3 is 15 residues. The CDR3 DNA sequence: TGTGCCAGCAGCCGAGCGGGTACCTCCTACAATGAGCAGTTCTTC. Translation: CASSRAGTSYNEQFF.

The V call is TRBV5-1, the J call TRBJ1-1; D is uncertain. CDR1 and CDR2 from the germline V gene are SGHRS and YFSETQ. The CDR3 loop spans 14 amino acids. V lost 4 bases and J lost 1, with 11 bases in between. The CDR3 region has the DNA TGCGCCAGCAGCACCAGGACTGGGAACACTGAAGCTTTCTTT. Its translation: CASSTRTGNTEAFF. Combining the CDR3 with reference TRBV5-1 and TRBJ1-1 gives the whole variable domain KAGVTQTPRYLIKTRGQQVTLSCSPISGHRSVSWYQQTPGQGLQFLFEYFSETQRNKGNFPGRFSGRQFSNSRSEMNVSTLELGDSALYLCASSTRTGNTEAFFGQGTRLTVV.

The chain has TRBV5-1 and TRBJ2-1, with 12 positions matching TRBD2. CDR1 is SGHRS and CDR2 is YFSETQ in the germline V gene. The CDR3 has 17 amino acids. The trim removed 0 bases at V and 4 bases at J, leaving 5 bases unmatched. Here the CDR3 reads CASSLVGTSGPYNEQFF. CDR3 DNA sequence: TGCGCCAGCAGCTTGGTAGGGACTAGCGGGCCGTACAATGAGCAGTTCTTC.

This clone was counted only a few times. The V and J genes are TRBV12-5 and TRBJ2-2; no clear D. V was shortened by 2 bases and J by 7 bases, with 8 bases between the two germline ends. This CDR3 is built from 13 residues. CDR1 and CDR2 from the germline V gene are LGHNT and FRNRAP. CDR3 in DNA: TGTGCTAGTGGTTTGTATACGTACGGGGAGCTGTTTTTT. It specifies CASGLYTYGELFF. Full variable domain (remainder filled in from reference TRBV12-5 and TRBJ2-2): DARVTQTPRHKVTEMGQEVTMRCQPILGHNTVFWYRQTMMQGLELLAYFRNRAPLDDSGMPKDRFSAEMPDATLATLKIQPSEPRDSAVYFCASGLYTYGELFFGEGSRLTVL.

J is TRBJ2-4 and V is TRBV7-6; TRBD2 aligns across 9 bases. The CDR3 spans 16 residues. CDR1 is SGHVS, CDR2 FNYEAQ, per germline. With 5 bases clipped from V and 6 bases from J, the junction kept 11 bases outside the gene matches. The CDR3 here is CASSQKGLAGRNIQYF. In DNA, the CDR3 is TGTGCCAGCAGCCAAAAAGGTCTAGCGGGACGAAACATTCAGTACTTC.

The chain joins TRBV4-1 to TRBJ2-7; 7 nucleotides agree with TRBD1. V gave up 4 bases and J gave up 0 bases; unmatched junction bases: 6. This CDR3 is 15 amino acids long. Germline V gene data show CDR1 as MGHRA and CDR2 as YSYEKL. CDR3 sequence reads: CASSPRDSPSYEQYF. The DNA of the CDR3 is TGCGCCAGCAGCCCCCGGGACAGTCCCTCCTACGAGCAGTACTTC.

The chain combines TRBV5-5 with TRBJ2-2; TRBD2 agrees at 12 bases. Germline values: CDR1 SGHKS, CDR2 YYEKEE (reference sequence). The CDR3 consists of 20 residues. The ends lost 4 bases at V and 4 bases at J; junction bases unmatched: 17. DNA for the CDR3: TGTGCCAGCAGCCGGGGCGGGACCCAGCTAGCGGGAGGGGTCACCGGGGAGCTGTTTTTT. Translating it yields CASSRGGTQLAGGVTGELFF.